Each of the 30 T cell receptor beta chains below was sequenced from the same sample in a study of molecular identifiers for immune sequencing clone quantification. TCRdb reanalysed the PCR reads using MiXCR and keeps one entry per CDR3 protein. This table has more than 550,000 distinct CDR3 sequences, around 25% appearing once. Sequencing used naive CD8+ T cells from blood, with Jurkat cell RNA spiked in. Subset given: FACS-sorted CD8+CD4-CCR7+CD45RA+ naive T cells. The receptors were sampled from a human donor in good health. Some libraries in this study had Jurkat cell RNA spiked in.

The sample holds many counts of this clonotype. The CDR3 spells CATSVAGLGYEQFF. CDR3 DNA sequence: TGTGCCACCAGTGTAGCGGGACTGGGCTATGAGCAGTTCTTC. V and J are TRBV24-1 and TRBJ2-1; 8 bases are a match to TRBD2. The CDR3 loop spans 14 amino acids. The germline V gene has CDR1 KGHDR and CDR2 SFDVKD. The trim removed 5 bases at V and 8 bases at J, leaving 7 bases unmatched.

The chain employs TRBV4-3 and TRBJ2-7; 11 nucleotides match TRBD1. This CDR3 has 15 residues. V dropped 3 bases and J dropped 5; count of bases not matched to a gene: 6. Per germline, CDR1 LGHNA and CDR2 YSLEER. CDR3 DNA: TGCGCCAGCAGCCACGGGACAGGGGGGTACGACGAGCAGTACTTC. Protein product: CASSHGTGGYDEQYF.

In its sample, this clonotype was seen once. This may arise from a read error, as a much more abundant clone is one base away. This chain connects TRBV6-6 to TRBJ2-3; 7 positions agree with TRBD2. Germline CDR1 MNHNY, CDR2 SVGAGI (reference sequence). This CDR3 is built from 15 residues. In DNA, the CDR3 is TGTGCCAGCAGTTCAGGAGCGGGACCCACAGATATGCAGTATTTT. Its translation: CASSSGAGPTDMQYF.

This clonotype has only a few counts. The junction departs from germline at one end; a sequencing error may be responsible. V is TRBV6-2 or TRBV6-3 and J is TRBJ2-3; 7 positions agree with TRBD1. This CDR3 contains 14 residues. Germline V CDR1 and CDR2: MNHEY, SVGEGT. The DNA of the CDR3 is TGTGCCAGCTCGGGACAGACGAGCACAGATGCGCAGTATTTT. Protein product: CASSGQTSTDAQYF.

The J gene is TRBJ2-3, the V gene TRBV29-1; a possible D gene is TRBD2 (6 bases). The length of the CDR3 is 18 residues. Germline V gene sequence: CDR1 SQVTM, CDR2 ANQGSEA. Trimming removed 3 bases from V and 3 bases from J, with 25 bases in between. For the CDR3, the DNA is TGCAGCGTTGATGGAGTGACGCGAACTGGGGGGAGGACAGATACGCAGTATTTT. It yields the protein CSVDGVTRTGGRTDTQYF.

This clonotype was counted only a few times. This CDR3 reads CGGSKDTDTQYF. The CDR3 DNA sequence: TGCGGTGGGTCCAAAGACACAGATACGCAGTATTTT. V usage is TRBV20-1 and J usage is TRBJ2-3, with D unclear. Germline-derived CDR1 and CDR2 are DFQATT and SNEGSKA (reference sequence). The CDR3 runs 12 residues.

Remarks on this clonotype: Since the CDR3 does not end with the conserved phenylalanine or tryptophan, this likely comes from a read error. This chain uses TRBV4-3 with TRBJ2-5; D call uncertain. The germline V gene has CDR1 LGHNA and CDR2 YSLEER. CDR3 length: 14 residues. V was clipped by 3 bases and J by 3 bases, with 11 bases between them. The CDR3 reads CASSQTGAEETQYL. In DNA form, the CDR3 reads TGCGCCAGCAGCCAGACTGGCGCGGAAGAGACCCAGTACCTC.

This clonotype has ten or more counts. The chain joins TRBV7-2 to TRBJ2-7, with D possibly matching TRBD2 (6 bases). There are 15 residues in the CDR3. Per the germline V gene, CDR1 is SGHTA and CDR2 is FQGNSA. V lost 1 base and J 3 bases, leaving 13 bases between the germline ends. The CDR3 region has the DNA TGTGCCAGCAGCTTAGGTAGCGGAGGAATCTACGAGCAGTACTTC. Its protein product is CASSLGSGGIYEQYF.

In its sample, this clonotype was seen many times. An end of the junction differs from the germline gene, which may be a read error. The rearrangement links TRBV4-3 to TRBJ1-1; the D is unclear. The CDR3 is 14 residues long. Germline V lookup: CDR1 LGHNA, CDR2 YSLEER. CDR3 sequence reads: CASSQGVMNTEAFF. The CDR3 bases are TGTGCCAGCAGCCAAGGCGTGATGAACACTGAAGCTTTCTTT.

This clonotype was counted a single time. A single base separates this from a much larger clone, so it may be a read error. The CDR3 spells CASPGGMNTEAFF. The DNA for the CDR3 is TGTGCCAGTCCCGGAGGGATGAACACTGAAGCTTTCTTT. The genes are TRBV27 and TRBJ1-1; D gene uncertain. The CDR3 covers 13 residues. Germline loops: CDR1 MNHEY, CDR2 SMNVEV (reference sequence). The germline V and J ends were trimmed by 9 bases and 0 bases, with 11 bases remaining between them.

The sample holds many counts of this clonotype. The chain carries TRBV7-2 and TRBJ2-1; D is possibly TRBD1 (6 bases). This CDR3 region has 13 residues. V gave up 4 bases and J gave up 6 bases, with 10 bases separating them. Per germline, CDR1 SGHTA and CDR2 FQGNSA. The CDR3 DNA reads as TGTGCCAGCAGCTCCCGGGACATCAATGAGCAGTTCTTC. Its translation is CASSSRDINEQFF.

This clonotype was seen many times. The V and J genes are TRBV20-1 and TRBJ2-7, with TRBD2 identical over 9 bases. V lost 4 bases, J lost 0 bases, and 4 bases stayed unmatched. Looked up from germline, CDR1 is DFQATT and CDR2 is SNEGSKA (reference sequence). The CDR3 runs to 14 residues. CDR3 coding DNA: TGCAGTGCTATAGCGGGGGTCAACTCCTACGAGCAGTACTTC. Amino acid sequence: CSAIAGVNSYEQYF.

On this clonotype: A much bigger clone sits one base away, suggesting this may be a read error. This sequence joins TRBV6-6 and TRBJ2-3; D tentatively reads TRBD1 or TRBD2 (5 bases each). The CDR3 sequence is 16 residues long. Germline V gene lookup returns CDR1 MNHNY and CDR2 SVGAGI (reference sequence). V dropped 3 bases and J dropped 0 bases, with 13 bases sitting between them. The CDR3: CASSYFRDGSTDTQYF. The DNA for the CDR3 is TGTGCCAGCAGTTATTTCCGGGACGGTAGCACAGATACGCAGTATTTT.

This clonotype was seen a handful of times. The chain employs TRBV7-6 and TRBJ2-7; possibly TRBD1 or TRBD2 for D (5 bases each). CDR3 length equals 13 residues. Deletions cut 2 bases from V and 2 bases from J, with 7 bases between. Germline CDR1 SGHVS, CDR2 FNYEAQ. CDR3 in amino acids: CASSLMGAYEQYF. The DNA of the CDR3 is TGTGCCAGCAGCTTAATGGGGGCCTACGAGCAGTACTTC.

Comment on this clonotype: At one end, the junction sequence differs from germline, possibly due to a read error. The V call is TRBV7-9, the J call TRBJ2-6, with D possibly being TRBD1 or TRBD2 (6 bases each). This CDR3 is 19 amino acids long. Germline CDR1 reads SEHNR; CDR2 reads FQNEAQ (reference sequence). Here the CDR3 DNA reads TGTGCCAGCAGCTTAGCCCACTCCCCCGGGGGCTCTGGGGCCAACGTCCCGACTTTC. The encoded protein is CASSLAHSPGGSGANVPTF. The whole variable domain, filled in from reference TRBV7-9 and TRBJ2-6, reads DTGVSQNPRHKITKRGQNVTFRCDPISEHNRLYWYRQTLGQGPEFLTYFQNEAQLEKSRLLSDRFSAERPKGSFSTLEIQRTEQGDSAMYLCASSLAHSPGGSGANVPTFGAGSRLTVL.

As regards this clonotype: Possible read error: a much larger clone is one base away. The V gene is TRBV7-2, the J gene TRBJ2-1, with D possibly being TRBD1 or TRBD2 (5 bases each). The V gene's germline CDR1 is SGHTA and CDR2 FQGNSA. This CDR3 is built from 14 residues. This CDR3 is CARSLSWGYNEQFF. CDR3 nucleotide sequence: TGTGCCCGCAGCTTAAGTTGGGGGTACAATGAGCAGTTCTTC. The variable domain in full, with the rest retrieved from reference TRBV7-2 and TRBJ2-1, is GAGVSQSPSNKVTEKGKDVELRCDPISGHTALYWYRQSLGQGLEFLIYFQGNSAPDKSGLPSDRFSAERTGGSVSTLTIQRTQQEDSAVYLCARSLSWGYNEQFFGPGTRLTVL.

This clonotype was recorded many times. The chain uses TRBV4-3 and TRBJ2-7, with 7 positions matching TRBD1. CDR1 and CDR2 from the germline V gene are LGHNA and YSLEER. Trimming removed 1 base from V and 4 bases from J; junction bases left unmatched: 4. This CDR3 spans 14 amino acids. The CDR3 DNA follows: TGCGCCAGCAGCCAAGTTACAGGGGAGTACGAGCAGTACTTC. Encoded protein: CASSQVTGEYEQYF.

This sequence joins TRBV7-9 and TRBJ2-1; tentative D call: TRBD1 (6 bases). Looked up from germline, CDR1 is SEHNR and CDR2 is FQNEAQ (reference sequence). V lost 5 bases to trimming and J lost 0 bases, with 14 bases between them. This CDR3 has 16 residues. CDR3: CASSHLQGSSYNEQFF. CDR3 coding DNA: TGTGCCAGCAGCCATTTACAGGGAAGCTCCTACAATGAGCAGTTCTTC.

This clonotype was recorded many times. An end of the junction does not agree with germline; a read error may underlie this. The rearrangement uses TRBV7-9 and TRBJ2-7; 7 bases line up with TRBD1. The length of the CDR3 is 15 residues. Germline V lookup: CDR1 SEHNR, CDR2 FQNEAQ (reference sequence). The CDR3 coding sequence is TGTGCCAGCAGCCTAGCTAGGGGGCCGTCCTACGAGCAGTACTTC. Its translation: CASSLARGPSYEQYF.

The table lists this clonotype with many counts. The chain couples TRBV6-1 to TRBJ1-2; possible D gene TRBD1, 5 bases. CDR1 MNHNS and CDR2 SASEGT come from the germline V gene. The CDR3 has 10 residues. The ends were cut back, 7 bases at V and 7 bases at J, with 7 bases in the middle. The CDR3, as DNA: TGTGCCAGCATGGGGACTGGCTACACCTTC. Encoded protein: CASMGTGYTF.

Points on this clonotype: One end of the junction is discordant with germline, which a read error may explain. The chain uses TRBV11-2 and TRBJ2-1; D tentatively reads TRBD1 or TRBD2 (5 bases each). Germline assignment: CDR1 SGHAT and CDR2 FQNNGV. The CDR3 contains 18 residues. This CDR3 is CARSFEPSPGYEGNEQFF. The CDR3 DNA sequence: TGTGCCCGCAGCTTTGAGCCCTCCCCAGGGTATGAGGGGAATGAGCAGTTCTTC.

V is TRBV6-1 and J is TRBJ2-7; the match to TRBD1 covers 7 bases. The CDR3 runs 15 residues. V dropped 4 bases and J dropped 2; count of bases not matched to a gene: 8. Looked up from germline, CDR1 is MNHNS and CDR2 is SASEGT. CDR3 residues: CASSAYVRGPYEQYF. DNA for the CDR3: TGTGCCAGCAGTGCTTACGTGAGGGGGCCCTACGAGCAGTACTTC.

The chain carries TRBV20-1 and TRBJ2-7, with D unresolved. This CDR3 has 14 amino acids. The germline CDR1 and CDR2 sequences are DFQATT and SNEGSKA (reference sequence). V lost 0 bases and J lost 3, with 12 bases in between. CDR3 DNA: TGCAGTGCTAGAGATGGTACTGGGCGCTACGAGCAGTACTTC. Residues: CSARDGTGRYEQYF.

Concerning this clonotype itself: Germline and junction disagree at one end, which may indicate a read error. The chain employs TRBV12-3 or TRBV12-4 and TRBJ2-5, with D unresolved. The CDR3 length is 15 residues. CDR3 in amino acids: CASSRDRGYQEAQYF. The CDR3 DNA reads as TGTGCCAGCAGCAGAGACCGAGGATACCAAGAGGCCCAGTACTTC.

The chain has TRBV4-1 and TRBJ1-2; TRBD1 matches at 8 bases. V lost 4 bases to trimming and J lost 5 bases; unmatched junction nucleotides: 9. The V gene's germline CDR1 is MGHRA and CDR2 YSYEKL. The CDR3 length is 15 residues. The CDR3 here is CASSPSPTGEYGYTF. The CDR3 nucleotides read TGCGCCAGCAGCCCCTCCCCGACAGGGGAGTATGGCTACACCTTC.

This clonotype was seen more than once but under ten times. A clone one base away is much larger, so this may be a read error. The chain has TRBV27 and TRBJ1-5; D is unresolved. Germline values: CDR1 MNHEY, CDR2 SMNVEV (reference sequence). V dropped 3 bases and J dropped 7 bases, with 7 bases sitting between them. The CDR3 is 12 residues long. CDR3 nucleotide sequence: TGTGCCAGCAGTTTGGTTGAGCAGCCCCAGCATTTT. Translating gives CASSLVEQPQHF.

Note on this clonotype: A much larger clone is a single base away; this may be a read error. The chain combines TRBV11-2 with TRBJ2-1; 11 nucleotides match TRBD2. This CDR3 comprises 15 residues. Germline V lookup: CDR1 SGHAT, CDR2 FQNNGV. In DNA form, the CDR3 reads TGTGCCAGCAGCTTAGAAGTGACTAGCGGGACTGAGCGGTTCTTC. Translation gives CASSLEVTSGTERFF.

In its sample, this clonotype was seen a few times. This sequence joins TRBV15 and TRBJ1-2; 10 bases map to TRBD1. Per germline, CDR1 LNHNV and CDR2 YYDKDF (reference sequence). This CDR3 spans 15 amino acids. V dropped 5 bases and J dropped 1; count of bases not matched to a gene: 4. CDR3 bases: TGTGCCACCAGCGGGACAGGGGACCTTAACTATGGCTACACCTTC. This encodes CATSGTGDLNYGYTF.

This clonotype was detected only a few times. The J gene is TRBJ2-5, the V gene TRBV6-5, with TRBD2 matching over 10 bases. The CDR3 covers 15 residues. The V gene's germline CDR1 is MNHEY and CDR2 SVGAGI. Losses at the gene ends were 0 bases for V and 4 bases for J; bases not matched to a gene: 2. CDR3 sequence: CASSYSASGGETQYF. DNA for the CDR3: TGTGCCAGCAGTTACTCGGCTAGCGGGGGAGAGACCCAGTACTTC.

This clonotype was detected once. The CDR3 DNA reads as TGTGCCATCAGTGAGCCGACTGACAGCTCCTACGAGCAGTACTTC. This sequence encodes CAISEPTDSSYEQYF. This chain uses TRBV10-3 with TRBJ2-7; perhaps TRBD1 as D (5 bases). CDR1 and CDR2 (germline): ENHRY, SYGVKD. The CDR3 runs to 15 residues. V gave up 2 bases and J gave up 0 bases, with 11 bases separating them.